Each of the 32 T cell receptor beta chains below was sequenced from the same sample in a study of blood T cell repertoires in COVID-19. Only in-frame clones appear in the TCRdb table, and some are missing; sequencing was by immunoSEQ multiplex PCR. Among about 130,000 clones listed, around 80% were seen once. The specimen was peripheral blood. Source of these receptors: a man aged 55 to 70 who had recovered from COVID-19.

The rearrangement links TRBV28 to TRBJ2-3; 9 nucleotides match TRBD1. The V gene end was trimmed by 10 bases and the J gene end by 0 bases; junction bases not matched to a gene: 14. Looked up from germline, CDR1 is MDHEN and CDR2 is SYDVKM. The length of the CDR3 is 17 residues. The CDR3 nucleotides read TGTGCCACCGAGGTACAGGGGGCATGGCGAAGCACAGATACGCAGTATTTT. Its protein product is CATEVQGAWRSTDTQYF.

V gene TRBV3-1 (or the pseudogene TRBV3-2) combines with J gene TRBJ2-1; the match to TRBD2 covers 12 bases. Germline V lookup: CDR1 LGHDT, CDR2 YNNKEL (reference sequence). With V trimmed by 2 bases and J by 10 bases, 12 bases remained unmatched. The CDR3 length is 17 residues. The CDR3 DNA is TGTGCCAGCAGCCAATCCACCGGACTAGCGGGGCGGGGGGAGCAGTTCTTC. Translating it yields CASSQSTGLAGRGEQFF.

This clone is a singleton in its sample. J is TRBJ1-6 and V is TRBV4-2; TRBD1 matches 7 bases. The V gene's germline CDR1 is LGHNA and CDR2 YNFKEQ. J lost 5 bases, V lost 4 bases, and 8 bases had no gene match. The CDR3 has 16 residues. CDR3 residues: CASSLTSGTDNSPLHF. As DNA, the CDR3 is TGTGCCAGCAGCCTAACCTCCGGGACAGATAATTCACCCCTCCACTTT.

The J gene is TRBJ2-1, the V gene TRBV6-2 or TRBV6-3; 9 bases are a match to TRBD2. The germline V gene encodes CDR1 MNHEY and CDR2 SVGEGT. This CDR3 spans 15 amino acids. Trimming took 5 bases from V and 4 from J; bases not matched to a gene: 6. CDR3 protein: CASSPSSGVYNEQFF. The CDR3 DNA sequence: TGTGCCAGCAGTCCCTCTAGCGGGGTGTACAATGAGCAGTTCTTC.

The chain couples TRBV7-2 to TRBJ2-3, with 10 bases fitting TRBD2. The germline CDR1 and CDR2 sequences are SGHTA and FQGNSA. The CDR3 is 15 amino acids. V lost 4 bases and J lost 4; bases outside the gene matches: 5. The CDR3, as DNA: TGTGCCAGCAGCTCGCCGACTAGCGGGCCAGATACGCAGTATTTT. Its protein is CASSSPTSGPDTQYF.

The chain couples TRBV4-3 to TRBJ2-1; 12 bases fit TRBD2. Germline trimming cut 0 bases from V and 12 bases from J; bases unmatched to any gene: 3. The CDR3 loop spans 14 amino acids. The germline CDR1 and CDR2 sequences are LGHNA and YSLEER. CDR3 residues: CASSQDQTSGGQFF. The CDR3 bases are TGCGCCAGCAGCCAAGATCAGACTAGCGGGGGGCAGTTCTTC.

The rearrangement links TRBV28 to TRBJ2-2; 7 bases match TRBD1. CDR1 MDHEN and CDR2 SYDVKM come from the germline V gene. Trimming took 2 bases from V and 3 from J; bases not matched to a gene: 6. This CDR3 comprises 16 residues. CDR3 protein: CASSLHQGVDTGELFF. CDR3 sequence (DNA): TGTGCCAGCAGTTTACATCAGGGGGTGGACACCGGGGAGCTGTTTTTT. Supplemented by reference TRBV28 and TRBJ2-2, the full variable domain reads DVKVTQSSRYLVKRTGEKVFLECVQDMDHENMFWYRQDPGLGLRLIYFSYDVKMKEKGDIPEGYSVSREKKERFSLILESASTNQTSMYLCASSLHQGVDTGELFFGEGSRLTVL.

J is TRBJ1-1 and V is TRBV3-1 (or the pseudogene TRBV3-2); D ambiguous. The germline gives CDR1 LGHDT, CDR2 YNNKEL (reference sequence). Deletions cut 4 bases from V and 8 bases from J, with 23 bases between. The CDR3 totals 16 residues. CDR3 residues: CASSPRDGREPMEAFF. The CDR3 DNA is TGTGCCAGCAGCCCCCGTGACGGGAGAGAACCGATGGAAGCTTTCTTT.

J is TRBJ1-5 and V is TRBV4-3, with 7 bases that match TRBD1. The CDR3 spans 14 residues. V dropped 5 bases and J dropped 7; count of bases not matched to a gene: 8. The germline V gene encodes CDR1 LGHNA and CDR2 YSLEER. For the CDR3, the DNA is TGCGCCAGCAGCTCCAGACAGGGCGACCAGCCCCAGCATTTT. This encodes CASSSRQGDQPQHF.

V and J are TRBV5-1 and TRBJ2-1; TRBD2 matches at 11 bases. The CDR3 runs 17 residues. Trimming at V came to 4 bases and at J to 9 bases, leaving 15 bases not matched to a gene. Per the germline V gene, CDR1 is SGHRS and CDR2 is YFSETQ. In DNA form, the CDR3 reads TGCGCCAGCAGCCCTGGAGGGCTAGCGGGAGGAGGGGGTGAGCAGTTCTTC. As protein: CASSPGGLAGGGGEQFF.

This clone appeared a few times. CDR3 loop: CASSPRSQAGSRNTEAFF. Here the CDR3 DNA reads TGTGCCAGCTCACCCAGGTCCCAGGCAGGCTCCAGAAACACTGAAGCTTTCTTT. The chain recombines TRBV18 with TRBJ1-1; D not certain. The CDR3 is 18 amino acids. V lost 3 bases to trimming and J lost 2 bases, with 22 bases between them. The V gene's germline CDR1 is KGHSH and CDR2 LQKENI.

The chain couples TRBV7-9 to TRBJ2-1; TRBD2 matches 7 bases. This CDR3 has 15 residues. CDR1 and CDR2 (germline): SEHNR, FQNEAQ (reference sequence). V shed 1 base, J shed 5 bases, and the junction held 5 bases outside the gene matches. For the CDR3, the DNA is TGTGCCAGCAGCTTAGGGGCGGGAGCTCACAATGAGCAGTTCTTC. The encoded protein is CASSLGAGAHNEQFF.

The V call is TRBV19, the J call TRBJ1-1; D might be TRBD1 (6 bases). Trimming took off 3 bases at V and 3 bases at J, with 8 bases between the two ends. Germline CDR1 and CDR2: LNHDA and SQIVND (reference sequence). This CDR3 has 13 residues. CDR3 sequence (DNA): TGTGCCAGTAGTATGGACAGTTACACTGAAGCTTTCTTT. It specifies CASSMDSYTEAFF.

This clone came up a few times. The V gene is TRBV7-9, the J gene TRBJ2-5; 10 bases fit TRBD1. V was pared by 5 bases and J by 4 bases, with 7 bases of the junction left unmatched. CDR1 is SEHNR and CDR2 is FQNEAQ in the germline V gene (reference sequence). The CDR3 is 15 residues long. CDR3 amino acids: CASSTTGQGTETQYF. The CDR3 DNA reads TGTGCCAGCAGCACCACGGGACAGGGGACAGAGACCCAGTACTTC.

The chain carries TRBV2 and TRBJ2-1; no definite D call. The ends were cut back, 8 bases at V and 8 bases at J, with 7 bases in the middle. The germline V gene encodes CDR1 SNHLY and CDR2 FYNNEI. This CDR3 has 10 residues. CDR3 sequence reads: CASFDYEQFF. The CDR3 DNA reads as TGTGCCAGCTTCGACTATGAGCAGTTCTTC.

The chain combines TRBV18 with TRBJ1-4; 7 bases are a match to TRBD1. This CDR3 comprises 14 residues. The trim removed 3 bases at V and 10 bases at J, leaving 8 bases unmatched. CDR1 is KGHSH, CDR2 LQKENI, per germline. CDR3 coding DNA: TGTGCCAGCTCACCTACAGGGGCCGGGGGAAAACTGTTTTTT. Translating gives CASSPTGAGGKLFF.

The V call is TRBV28, the J call TRBJ2-7, with a tentative D call TRBD2 (5 bases). Germline V CDR1 and CDR2: MDHEN, SYDVKM. V was cut by 6 bases and J by 5 bases, with 14 bases left in between. The CDR3 contains 13 residues. The CDR3 loop is CASRLTRAHEQYF. Here the CDR3 DNA reads TGTGCCAGCAGACTTACTAGAGCCCACGAGCAGTACTTC.

The sample holds a few counts of this clone. The gene calls are TRBV6-1 and TRBJ1-2; 10 nucleotides line up with TRBD1. V lost 3 bases to trimming and J lost 6 bases; unmatched junction nucleotides: 16. There are 18 residues in the CDR3. CDR1 is MNHNS and CDR2 is SASEGT in the germline V gene. In DNA form, the CDR3 reads TGTGCCAGCAGTGATACCGCCTTCTCCTTGGACAGGGGGGATGGCTACACCTTC. Its protein product is CASSDTAFSLDRGDGYTF.

The chain couples TRBV7-9 to TRBJ2-3, with 10 bases identical to TRBD2. Unmatched junction bases numbered 2, after V lost 2 bases and J lost 6 bases. The CDR3 covers 14 residues. The germline V gene encodes CDR1 SEHNR and CDR2 FQNEAQ (reference sequence). The CDR3 loop reads CASSLLAGADTQYF. CDR3 DNA sequence: TGTGCCAGCAGCTTACTAGCGGGAGCCGATACGCAGTATTTT. The whole variable domain, filled in from reference TRBV7-9 and TRBJ2-3, reads DTGVSQNPRHKITKRGQNVTFRCDPISEHNRLYWYRQTLGQGPEFLTYFQNEAQLEKSRLLSDRFSAERPKGSFSTLEIQRTEQGDSAMYLCASSLLAGADTQYFGPGTRLTVL.

The chain uses TRBV28 and TRBJ1-1, with a weak D call TRBD1 (6 bases). The V gene's germline CDR1 is MDHEN and CDR2 SYDVKM. V shed 8 bases and J shed 1 base, with 23 bases lying between them. The CDR3 length is 17 residues. DNA of the CDR3: TGTGCCAGCTCAACGGGCAGGGAAGGGGGAGCGAACACTGAAGCTTTCTTT. Its protein is CASSTGREGGANTEAFF. The full variable domain, its missing parts supplied by reference TRBV28 and TRBJ1-1, is DVKVTQSSRYLVKRTGEKVFLECVQDMDHENMFWYRQDPGLGLRLIYFSYDVKMKEKGDIPEGYSVSREKKERFSLILESASTNQTSMYLCASSTGREGGANTEAFFGQGTRLTVV.

The CDR3 reads CATSDFGAGGETQYF. Written as DNA, the CDR3 is TGTGCCACCAGTGATTTCGGCGCAGGGGGGGAGACCCAGTACTTC. V usage is TRBV24-1 and J usage is TRBJ2-5; tentative D call: TRBD1 (7 bases). The CDR3 length is 15 residues. Between the trimmed V and J ends, which lost 1 base and 5 bases, there was a span of 13 bases. CDR1 and CDR2 from the germline V gene are KGHDR and SFDVKD.

The genes are TRBV21-1 and TRBJ1-4; TRBD1 reflects the table's D call only, with no check against the DNA. TRBV21-1 is classified as a pseudogene. The CDR3 is 17 amino acids. CDR3: CASSSIHRGSTNEKLFF. CDR3 nucleotide sequence: TGTGCCAGCAGCAGCATACACAGGGGCTCAACTAATGAAAAACTGTTTTTT.

The rearrangement joins TRBV18 to TRBJ2-1; 7 bases fit TRBD2. With 8 bases clipped from V and 0 bases from J, the junction kept 7 bases outside the gene matches. This CDR3 comprises 15 residues. Germline lookup yields CDR1 KGHSH and CDR2 LQKENI. CDR3 DNA sequence: TGTGCCAGCGGGGGGAGGGCGAGCTCCTACAATGAGCAGTTCTTC. It is translated as CASGGRASSYNEQFF.

The rearrangement joins TRBV28 to TRBJ2-7; 7 bases map to TRBD1. Losses at the gene ends were 4 bases for V and 0 bases for J; bases not matched to a gene: 12. The germline V gene encodes CDR1 MDHEN and CDR2 SYDVKM. CDR3 length equals 17 residues. CDR3 sequence reads: CASSSHSTGPVSYEQYF. DNA of the CDR3: TGTGCCAGCAGTTCCCACTCGACAGGGCCTGTCTCCTACGAGCAGTACTTC.

The chain combines TRBV4-3 with TRBJ1-1; 9 bases line up with TRBD1. CDR1 and CDR2 (germline): LGHNA, YSLEER. The CDR3 loop spans 17 amino acids. The V segment lost 0 bases and the J segment 4 bases; nucleotides outside the gene matches: 9. The CDR3 loop is CASSQDWPTGGLTEAFF. CDR3 nucleotides: TGCGCCAGCAGCCAAGATTGGCCGACAGGGGGGCTCACTGAAGCTTTCTTT.

V and J are TRBV10-3 and TRBJ2-2; 14 positions agree with TRBD2. CDR1 is ENHRY and CDR2 is SYGVKD in the germline V gene. The CDR3 runs to 17 residues. Trimming cost V 5 bases and J 2 bases; bases outside gene matches: 4. The CDR3 region is CAISLGTSGRNTGELFF. CDR3 nucleotide sequence: TGTGCCATCAGTTTAGGGACTAGCGGGAGAAACACCGGGGAGCTGTTTTTT.

This chain uses TRBV28 with TRBJ2-1; D may be TRBD2 (5 bases). Germline lookup yields CDR1 MDHEN and CDR2 SYDVKM. V was trimmed by 2 bases and J by 6 bases, leaving 11 bases between them. CDR3 length: 14 residues. The CDR3 loop reads CASSLDYLPNEQFF. The CDR3 DNA is TGTGCCAGCAGTTTAGACTACTTGCCCAATGAGCAGTTCTTC.

This rearrangement joins TRBV5-6 to TRBJ2-1; 10 nucleotides line up with TRBD2. Per the germline V gene, CDR1 is SGHDT and CDR2 is YYEEEE. The CDR3 runs 16 residues. J was trimmed by 7 bases and V by 4 bases; bases with no gene match: 11. CDR3: CASSRPRSGRRNEQFF. The DNA for the CDR3 is TGTGCCAGCAGCCGCCCCCGTAGCGGGAGGAGAAATGAGCAGTTCTTC.

This chain uses TRBV29-1 with TRBJ2-3; maybe TRBD2 (6 bases). With 5 bases removed from V and 3 bases from J, the gap between germline ends came to 18 bases. Per the germline V gene, CDR1 is SQVTM and CDR2 is ANQGSEA. CDR3 length: 15 amino acids. The CDR3 loop reads CSVMLWGGKTDTQYF. CDR3 DNA: TGCAGCGTTATGCTCTGGGGCGGGAAGACAGATACGCAGTATTTT.

V and J are TRBV11-2 and TRBJ2-3, with 7 bases aligning to TRBD1. After removal of 0 bases from V and 2 bases from J, the junction contained 2 bases not matched to a gene. The CDR3 spans 15 residues. Per germline, CDR1 SGHAT and CDR2 FQNNGV. The CDR3, as DNA: TGTGCCAGCAGCTTAGAACAGGGGAACACAGATACGCAGTATTTT. Its translation is CASSLEQGNTDTQYF. The entire variable domain, with the rest obtained from reference TRBV11-2 and TRBJ2-3, is as follows: EAGVAQSPRYKIIEKRQSVAFWCNPISGHATLYWYQQILGQGPKLLIQFQNNGVVDDSQLPKDRFSAERLKGVDSTLKIQPAKLEDSAVYLCASSLEQGNTDTQYFGPGTRLTVL.

The chain uses TRBV9 and TRBJ2-2, with D perhaps TRBD1 (6 bases). Germline V gene sequence: CDR1 SGDLS, CDR2 YYNGEE. With 0 bases removed from V and 5 bases from J, the gap between germline ends came to 11 bases. This CDR3 contains 15 residues. The CDR3, as DNA: TGTGCCAGCAGCGTAGAACAGGGTTCGACCGGGGAGCTGTTTTTT. The encoded protein is CASSVEQGSTGELFF.

The chain has TRBV2 and TRBJ2-1; the match to TRBD2 covers 14 bases. Germline V gene lookup returns CDR1 SNHLY and CDR2 FYNNEI. The CDR3 extends over 19 amino acids. Trimming removed 5 bases from V and 3 bases from J; junction bases left unmatched: 12. CDR3 protein: CASSHERGLAGVDYNEQFF. For the CDR3, the DNA is TGTGCCAGCAGTCATGAGAGGGGACTAGCGGGAGTTGACTACAATGAGCAGTTCTTC.